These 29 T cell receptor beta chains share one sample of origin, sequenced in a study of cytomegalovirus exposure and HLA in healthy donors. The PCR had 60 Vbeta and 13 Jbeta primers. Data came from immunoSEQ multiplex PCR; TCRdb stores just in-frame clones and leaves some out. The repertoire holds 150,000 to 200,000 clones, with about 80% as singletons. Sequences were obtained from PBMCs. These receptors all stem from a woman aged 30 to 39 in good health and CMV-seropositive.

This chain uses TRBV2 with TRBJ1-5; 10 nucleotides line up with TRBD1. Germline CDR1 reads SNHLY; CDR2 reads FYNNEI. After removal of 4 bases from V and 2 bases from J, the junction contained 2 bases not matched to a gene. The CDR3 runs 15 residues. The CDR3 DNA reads TGTGCCAGCAGTGTTGGGACAGGGGGCAATCAGCCCCAGCATTTT. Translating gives CASSVGTGGNQPQHF.

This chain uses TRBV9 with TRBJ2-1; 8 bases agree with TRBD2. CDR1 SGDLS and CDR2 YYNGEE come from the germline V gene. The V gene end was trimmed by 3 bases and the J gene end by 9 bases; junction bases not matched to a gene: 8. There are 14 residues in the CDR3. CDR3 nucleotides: TGTGCCAGCAGCGGGAGCGGGGGCTTCGGTGAGCAGTTCTTC. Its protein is CASSGSGGFGEQFF.

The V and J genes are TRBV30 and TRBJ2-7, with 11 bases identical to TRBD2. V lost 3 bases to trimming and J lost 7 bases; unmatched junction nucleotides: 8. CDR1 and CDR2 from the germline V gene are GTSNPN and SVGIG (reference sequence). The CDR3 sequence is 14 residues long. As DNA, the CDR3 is TGTGCCTGGAGATTGACTAGCGGGACAGGAGAGCAGTACTTC. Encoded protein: CAWRLTSGTGEQYF.

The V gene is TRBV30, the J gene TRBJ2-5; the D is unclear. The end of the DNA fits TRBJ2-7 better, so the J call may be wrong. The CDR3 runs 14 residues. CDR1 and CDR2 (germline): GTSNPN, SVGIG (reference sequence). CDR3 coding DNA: TGTGCCTGGAGTCGTCTGCTGAGCTCCTACGAGCAGTACTTC. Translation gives CAWSRLLSSYEQYF.

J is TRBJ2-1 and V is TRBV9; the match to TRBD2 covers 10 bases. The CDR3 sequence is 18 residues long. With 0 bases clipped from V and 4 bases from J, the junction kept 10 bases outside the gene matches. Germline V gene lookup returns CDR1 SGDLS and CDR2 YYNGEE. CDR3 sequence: CASSVEASGRKLYNEQFF. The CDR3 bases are TGTGCCAGCAGCGTAGAGGCTAGCGGGAGAAAGTTGTACAATGAGCAGTTCTTC.

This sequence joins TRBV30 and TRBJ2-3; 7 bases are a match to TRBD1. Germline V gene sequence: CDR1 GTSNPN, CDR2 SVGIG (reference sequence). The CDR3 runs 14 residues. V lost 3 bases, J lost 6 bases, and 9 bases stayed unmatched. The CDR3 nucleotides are TGTGCCTGGAGGATACAGGGGCAAGGGGATACGCAGTATTTT. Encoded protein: CAWRIQGQGDTQYF. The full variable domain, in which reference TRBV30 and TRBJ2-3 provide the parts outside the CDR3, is SQTIHQWPATLVQPVGSPLSLECTVEGTSNPNLYWYRQAAGRGLQLLFYSVGIGQISSEVPQNLSASRPQDRQFILSSKKLLLSDSGFYLCAWRIQGQGDTQYFGPGTRLTVL.

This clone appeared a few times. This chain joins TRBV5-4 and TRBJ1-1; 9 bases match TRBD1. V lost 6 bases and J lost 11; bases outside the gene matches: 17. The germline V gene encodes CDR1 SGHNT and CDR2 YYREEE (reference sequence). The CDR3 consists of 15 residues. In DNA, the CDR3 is TGTGCCAGCACCGGACCGGGACAGGGTTTTGAGGAGGCTTTCTTT. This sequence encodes CASTGPGQGFEEAFF.

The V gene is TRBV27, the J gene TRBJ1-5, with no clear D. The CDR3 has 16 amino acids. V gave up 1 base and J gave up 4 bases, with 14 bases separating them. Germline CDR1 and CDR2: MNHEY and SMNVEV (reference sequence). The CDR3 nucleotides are TGTGCCAGCAGTTTATTGTCTTCACTGAGAAATCAGCCCCAGCATTTT. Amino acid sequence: CASSLLSSLRNQPQHF.

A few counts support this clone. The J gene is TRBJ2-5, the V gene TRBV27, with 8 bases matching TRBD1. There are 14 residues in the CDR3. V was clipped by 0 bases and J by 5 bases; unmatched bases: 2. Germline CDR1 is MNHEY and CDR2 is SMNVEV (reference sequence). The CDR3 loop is CASSLSAGGETQYF. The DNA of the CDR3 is TGTGCCAGCAGTTTATCGGCAGGGGGCGAGACCCAGTACTTC.

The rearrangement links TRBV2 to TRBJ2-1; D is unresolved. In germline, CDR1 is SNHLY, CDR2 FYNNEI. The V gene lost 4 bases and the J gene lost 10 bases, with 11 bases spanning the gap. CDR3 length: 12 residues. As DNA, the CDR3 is TGTGCCAGCAGTGCGGAGCGAGGCGAGCAGTTCTTC. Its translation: CASSAERGEQFF.

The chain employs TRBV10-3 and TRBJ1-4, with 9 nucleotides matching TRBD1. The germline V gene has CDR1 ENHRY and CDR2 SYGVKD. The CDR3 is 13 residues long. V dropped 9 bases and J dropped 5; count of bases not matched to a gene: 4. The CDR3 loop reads CAIQGAMNEKLFF. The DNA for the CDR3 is TGTGCCATACAGGGGGCTATGAATGAAAAACTGTTTTTT.

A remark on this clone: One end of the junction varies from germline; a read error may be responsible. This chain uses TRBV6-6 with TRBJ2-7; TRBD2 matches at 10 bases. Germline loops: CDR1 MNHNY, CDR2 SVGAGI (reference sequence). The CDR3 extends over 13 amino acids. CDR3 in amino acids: CASSRGLAGEANF. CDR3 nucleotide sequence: TGTGCCAGCTCACGAGGGCTAGCGGGAGAAGCAAACTTC.

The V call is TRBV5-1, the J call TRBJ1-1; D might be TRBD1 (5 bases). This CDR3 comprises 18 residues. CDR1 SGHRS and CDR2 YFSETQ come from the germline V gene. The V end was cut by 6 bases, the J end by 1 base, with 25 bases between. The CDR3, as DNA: TGCGCCAGCAACGGCGACAGTATTCAAAACGGACGGAACACTGAAGCTTTCTTT. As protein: CASNGDSIQNGRNTEAFF. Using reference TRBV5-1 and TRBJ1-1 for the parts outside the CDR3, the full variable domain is KAGVTQTPRYLIKTRGQQVTLSCSPISGHRSVSWYQQTPGQGLQFLFEYFSETQRNKGNFPGRFSGRQFSNSRSEMNVSTLELGDSALYLCASNGDSIQNGRNTEAFFGQGTRLTVV.

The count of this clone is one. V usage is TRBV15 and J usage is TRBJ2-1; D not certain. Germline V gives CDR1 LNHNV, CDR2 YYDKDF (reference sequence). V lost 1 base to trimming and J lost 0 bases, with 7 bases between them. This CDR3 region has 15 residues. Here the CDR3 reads CATSRAASSYNEQFF. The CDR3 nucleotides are TGTGCCACCAGCAGAGCCGCTAGCTCCTACAATGAGCAGTTCTTC.

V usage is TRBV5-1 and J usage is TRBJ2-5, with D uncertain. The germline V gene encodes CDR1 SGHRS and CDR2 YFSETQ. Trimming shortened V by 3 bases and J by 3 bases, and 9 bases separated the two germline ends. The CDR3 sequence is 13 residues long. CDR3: CASSSPPKETQYF. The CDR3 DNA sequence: TGCGCCAGCAGCTCCCCCCCAAAAGAGACCCAGTACTTC.

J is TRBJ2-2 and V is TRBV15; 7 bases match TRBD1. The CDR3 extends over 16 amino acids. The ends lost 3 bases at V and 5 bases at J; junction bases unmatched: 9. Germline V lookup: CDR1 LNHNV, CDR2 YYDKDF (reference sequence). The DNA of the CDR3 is TGTGCCACCAGCAGGGTAACAGGGGTCGGGACCGGGGAGCTGTTTTTT. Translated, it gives CATSRVTGVGTGELFF.

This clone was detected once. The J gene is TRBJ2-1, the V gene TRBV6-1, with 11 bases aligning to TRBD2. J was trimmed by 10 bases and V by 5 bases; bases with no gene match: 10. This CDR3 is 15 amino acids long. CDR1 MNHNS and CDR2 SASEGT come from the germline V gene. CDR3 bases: TGTGCCAGCAGTTCAACTATAGCGGGAGGGCTGGAGCAGTTCTTC. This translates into CASSSTIAGGLEQFF.

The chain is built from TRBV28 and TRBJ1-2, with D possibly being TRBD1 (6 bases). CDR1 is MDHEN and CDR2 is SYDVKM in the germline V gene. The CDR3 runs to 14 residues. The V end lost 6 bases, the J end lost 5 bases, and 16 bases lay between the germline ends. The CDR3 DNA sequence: TGTGCCAGCAGACCTTACTTGACAGGTTATGGCTACACCTTC. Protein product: CASRPYLTGYGYTF.

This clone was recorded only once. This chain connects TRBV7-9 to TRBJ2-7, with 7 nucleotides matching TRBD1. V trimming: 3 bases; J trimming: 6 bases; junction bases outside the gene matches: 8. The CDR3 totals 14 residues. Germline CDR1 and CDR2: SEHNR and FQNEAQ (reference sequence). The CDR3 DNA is TGTGCCAGCAGCTTCCAGACAGGGATTGGCGAGCAGTACTTC. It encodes CASSFQTGIGEQYF. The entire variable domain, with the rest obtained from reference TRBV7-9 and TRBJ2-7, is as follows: DTGVSQNPRHKITKRGQNVTFRCDPISEHNRLYWYRQTLGQGPEFLTYFQNEAQLEKSRLLSDRFSAERPKGSFSTLEIQRTEQGDSAMYLCASSFQTGIGEQYFGPGTRLTVT.

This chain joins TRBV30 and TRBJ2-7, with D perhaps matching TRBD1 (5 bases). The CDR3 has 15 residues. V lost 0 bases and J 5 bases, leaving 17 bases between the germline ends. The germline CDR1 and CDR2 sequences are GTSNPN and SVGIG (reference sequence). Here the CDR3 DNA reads TGTGCCTGGAGTGTAGCTTCAGGGATTGGTGACGAGCAGTACTTC. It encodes CAWSVASGIGDEQYF.

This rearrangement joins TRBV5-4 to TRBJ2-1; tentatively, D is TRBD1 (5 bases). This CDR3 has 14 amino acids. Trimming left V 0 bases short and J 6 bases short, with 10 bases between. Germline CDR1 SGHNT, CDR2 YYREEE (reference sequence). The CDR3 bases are TGTGCCAGCAGCTTGGTTGGGGCAGGCAATGAGCAGTTCTTC. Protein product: CASSLVGAGNEQFF.

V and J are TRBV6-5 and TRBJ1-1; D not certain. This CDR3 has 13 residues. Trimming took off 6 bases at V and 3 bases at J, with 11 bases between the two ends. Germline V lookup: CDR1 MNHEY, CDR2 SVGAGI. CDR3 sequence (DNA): TGTGCCAGCAGGGTCGACGGAGACACTGAAGCTTTCTTT. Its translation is CASRVDGDTEAFF.

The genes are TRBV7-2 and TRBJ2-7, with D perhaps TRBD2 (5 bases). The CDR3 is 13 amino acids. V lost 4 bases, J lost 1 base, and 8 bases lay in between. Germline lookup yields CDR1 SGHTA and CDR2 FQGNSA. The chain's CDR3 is CASSSTKSYEQYF. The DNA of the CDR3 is TGTGCCAGCAGCTCGACTAAATCCTACGAGCAGTACTTC.

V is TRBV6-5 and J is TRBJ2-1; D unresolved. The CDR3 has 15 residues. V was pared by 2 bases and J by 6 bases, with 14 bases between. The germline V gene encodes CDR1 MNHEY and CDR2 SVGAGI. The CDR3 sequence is CASSYAAGFLNEQFF. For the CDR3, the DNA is TGTGCCAGCAGTTACGCCGCAGGTTTCCTCAATGAGCAGTTCTTC.

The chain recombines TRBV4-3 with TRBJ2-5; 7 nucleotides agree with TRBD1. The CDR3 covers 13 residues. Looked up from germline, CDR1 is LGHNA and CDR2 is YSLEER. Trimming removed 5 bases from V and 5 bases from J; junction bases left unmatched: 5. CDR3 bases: TGCGCCAGCAGCGCGGACAGGTGGGAGACCCAGTACTTC. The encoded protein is CASSADRWETQYF.

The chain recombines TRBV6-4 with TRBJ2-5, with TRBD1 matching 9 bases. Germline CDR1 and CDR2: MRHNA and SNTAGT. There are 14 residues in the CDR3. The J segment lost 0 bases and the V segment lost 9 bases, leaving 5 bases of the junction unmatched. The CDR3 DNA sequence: TGTGCCAGGGGGACAGGGCCCTACCAAGAGACCCAGTACTTC. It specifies CARGTGPYQETQYF.

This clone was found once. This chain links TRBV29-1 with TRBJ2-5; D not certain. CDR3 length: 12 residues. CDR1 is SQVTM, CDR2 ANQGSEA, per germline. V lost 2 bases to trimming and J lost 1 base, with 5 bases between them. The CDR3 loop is CSVEQVQETQYF. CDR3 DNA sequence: TGCAGCGTTGAACAGGTCCAAGAGACCCAGTACTTC. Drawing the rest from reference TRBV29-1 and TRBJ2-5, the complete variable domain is SAVISQKPSRDICQRGTSLTIQCQVDSQVTMMFWYRQQPGQSLTLIATANQGSEATYESGFVIDKFPISRPNLTFSTLTVSNMSPEDSSIYLCSVEQVQETQYFGPGTRLLVL.

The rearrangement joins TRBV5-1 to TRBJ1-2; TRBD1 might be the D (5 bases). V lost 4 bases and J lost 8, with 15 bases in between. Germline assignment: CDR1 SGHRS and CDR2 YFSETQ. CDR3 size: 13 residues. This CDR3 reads CASSPTVREGYTF. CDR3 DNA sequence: TGCGCCAGCAGCCCGACAGTTCGCGAGGGCTACACCTTC.

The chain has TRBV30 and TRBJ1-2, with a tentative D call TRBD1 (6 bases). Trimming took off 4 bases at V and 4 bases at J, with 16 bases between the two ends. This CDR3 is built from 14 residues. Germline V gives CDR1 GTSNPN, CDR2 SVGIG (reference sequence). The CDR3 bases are TGTGCCTGGACCAGGACAGTAGACTCCTATGGCTACACCTTC. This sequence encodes CAWTRTVDSYGYTF.